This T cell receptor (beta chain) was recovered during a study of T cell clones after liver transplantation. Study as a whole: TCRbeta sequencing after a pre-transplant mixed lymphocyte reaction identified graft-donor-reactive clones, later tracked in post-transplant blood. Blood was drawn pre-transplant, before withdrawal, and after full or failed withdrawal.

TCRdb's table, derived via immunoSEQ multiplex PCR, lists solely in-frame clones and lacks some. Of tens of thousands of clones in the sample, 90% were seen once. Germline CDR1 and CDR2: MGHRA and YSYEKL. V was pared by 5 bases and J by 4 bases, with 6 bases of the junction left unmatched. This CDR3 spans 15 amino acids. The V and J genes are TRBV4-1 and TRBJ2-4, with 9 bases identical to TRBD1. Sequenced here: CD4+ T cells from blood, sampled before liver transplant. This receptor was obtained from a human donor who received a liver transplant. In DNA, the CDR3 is TGCGCCAGCAGCAGGCCGGGACAGGGAAAAAACATTCAGTACTTC. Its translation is CASSRPGQGKNIQYF.